These 31 T cell receptor beta chains were sequenced from one sample in a study of beta chain features in type 1 diabetes. Expressed TCRB transcripts were sequenced after all isolated RNA was converted to cDNA. TCRdb keeps only in-frame clones here, not all; method: immunoSEQ multiplex PCR. The profile shows fewer than 350,000 clones, under 8.5% of them singletons. The sequenced sample was central memory CD4+ T cells from blood. Every receptor here comes from a woman under 30 in good health.

This clone appeared a few times. The V gene is TRBV30, the J gene TRBJ2-5, with 9 bases aligning to TRBD1. The CDR3 has 14 amino acids. Germline CDR1 reads GTSNPN; CDR2 reads SVGIG (reference sequence). Trimming cost V 4 bases and J 4 bases; bases outside gene matches: 7. In DNA form, the CDR3 reads TGTGCCTGGACACCGGGACAGGGTTTAGAGACCCAGTACTTC. This codes for CAWTPGQGLETQYF.

Ten or more counts support this clone. CDR3 sequence reads: CASSRTGQTSDQYF. Written as DNA, the CDR3 is TGTGCCAGCAGCCGTACAGGACAGACCTCGGACCAGTACTTC. The V and J genes are TRBV13 and TRBJ2-5; the D gene is possibly TRBD1 (6 bases). V was trimmed by 5 bases and J by 10 bases, leaving 20 bases between them. This CDR3 spans 14 amino acids. The germline V gene encodes CDR1 PRHDT and CDR2 FYEKMQ (reference sequence). The entire variable domain, with the rest obtained from reference TRBV13 and TRBJ2-5, is as follows: AAGVIQSPRHLIKEKRETATLKCYPIPRHDTVYWYQQGPGQDPQFLISFYEKMQSDKGSIPDRFSAQQFSDYHSELNMSSLELGDSALYFCASSRTGQTSDQYFGPGTRLLVL.

This rearrangement joins TRBV19 to TRBJ1-5, with unresolved D. V was shortened by 7 bases and J by 4 bases, with 11 bases between the two germline ends. Germline V CDR1 and CDR2: LNHDA, SQIVND (reference sequence). The CDR3 is 13 residues long. CDR3 sequence: CASKEWSNQPQHF. CDR3 sequence (DNA): TGTGCCAGTAAGGAGTGGAGTAATCAGCCCCAGCATTTT.

This clone was recorded a few times. The chain has TRBV29-1 and TRBJ2-1; D not certain. This CDR3 has 13 residues. The germline gives CDR1 SQVTM, CDR2 ANQGSEA. The V and J ends lost 4 bases and 3 bases respectively, with 10 bases between them. CDR3 region: CSVGVGLYNEQFF. The CDR3 DNA is TGCAGCGTTGGCGTAGGGCTCTACAATGAGCAGTTCTTC.

This clone was detected a few times. The chain is built from TRBV7-8 and TRBJ1-1; D is ambiguous. The V gene lost 6 bases and the J gene lost 1 base, with 9 bases spanning the gap. The germline V gene encodes CDR1 SGHVS and CDR2 FQNEAQ. The CDR3 totals 13 residues. This CDR3 reads CASRFRGNTEAFF. In DNA form, the CDR3 reads TGTGCCAGCAGGTTTCGGGGGAACACTGAAGCTTTCTTT.

The rearrangement uses TRBV2 and TRBJ1-1; maybe TRBD1 (5 bases). Germline CDR1 reads SNHLY; CDR2 reads FYNNEI. V dropped 2 bases and J dropped 3 bases, with 10 bases sitting between them. The CDR3 spans 14 residues. The CDR3 loop reads CASSELGAYTEAFF. In DNA, the CDR3 is TGTGCCAGCAGTGAACTCGGGGCCTACACTGAAGCTTTCTTT.

The V gene is TRBV7-8, the J gene TRBJ2-6; D is possibly TRBD2 (7 bases). This CDR3 is built from 18 residues. Germline V lookup: CDR1 SGHVS, CDR2 FQNEAQ. V lost 5 bases, J lost 0 bases, and 17 bases lay in between. The CDR3 sequence: CASSPPAGAASGANVLTF. The CDR3 nucleotides read TGTGCCAGCAGCCCCCCGGCGGGGGCCGCCTCTGGGGCCAACGTCCTGACTTTC.

The chain recombines TRBV5-4 with TRBJ2-5, with D maybe TRBD1 (6 bases). The V gene lost 0 bases and the J gene lost 7 bases, with 13 bases spanning the gap. Germline loops: CDR1 SGHNT, CDR2 YYREEE (reference sequence). The CDR3 covers 14 residues. As DNA, the CDR3 is TGTGCCAGCAGCTTGGCCCAGGGGTCCCGGACCCAGTACTTC. Translation gives CASSLAQGSRTQYF.

The genes are TRBV5-4 and TRBJ2-7; no reliable D call. With 4 bases removed from V and 3 bases from J, the gap between germline ends came to 11 bases. CDR1 is SGHNT, CDR2 YYREEE, per germline (reference sequence). This CDR3 has 13 amino acids. The CDR3 DNA follows: TGTGCCAGCAGCCCTTCTCTTGGCTACGAGCAGTACTTC. This gives the protein CASSPSLGYEQYF.

This clone came up a few times. The chain has TRBV5-1 and TRBJ2-7, with no clear D. The germline V gene encodes CDR1 SGHRS and CDR2 YFSETQ. The CDR3 is made up of 12 amino acids. The V gene lost 1 base and the J gene lost 3 bases, with 5 bases spanning the gap. CDR3 in DNA: TGCGCCAGCAGCTTGACTATCTACGAGCAGTACTTC. Amino acids: CASSLTIYEQYF.

The chain combines TRBV7-8 with TRBJ2-7; 8 positions agree with TRBD1. With V trimmed by 5 bases and J by 3 bases, 12 bases remained unmatched. Germline assignment: CDR1 SGHVS and CDR2 FQNEAQ. The CDR3 is 16 amino acids. CDR3 sequence reads: CASSPQGASKVYEQYV. In DNA, the CDR3 is TGTGCCAGCAGCCCGCAGGGGGCTAGTAAGGTCTACGAGCAGTACGTC.

This clone was seen a few times. The chain has TRBV10-3 and TRBJ1-4, with D perhaps TRBD1 (5 bases). The V gene lost 3 bases and the J gene lost 4 bases, with 6 bases spanning the gap. Germline V CDR1 and CDR2: ENHRY, SYGVKD. This CDR3 contains 13 residues. CDR3 nucleotide sequence: TGTGCCATCAGTGACAGGGATAATGAAAAACTGTTTTTT. Translating gives CAISDRDNEKLFF.

This sequence joins TRBV4-3 and TRBJ2-1, with TRBD2 matching over 14 bases. The junction had 11 bases not matched to a gene; V was cut back by 4 bases and J by 6 bases. Looked up from germline, CDR1 is LGHNA and CDR2 is YSLEER. The CDR3 extends over 18 amino acids. The CDR3 region has the DNA TGCGCCAGCAGCCCGGTCCCGGGACTAGCGGGAGCTTTCAATGAGCAGTTCTTC. Protein product: CASSPVPGLAGAFNEQFF.

The chain employs TRBV9 and TRBJ1-1; no clear D gene. The CDR3 runs to 16 residues. Germline assignment: CDR1 SGDLS and CDR2 YYNGEE. V shed 0 bases and J shed 1 base, with 13 bases lying between them. CDR3 amino acids: CASSVEAGRRNTEAFF. In nucleotides, the CDR3 is TGTGCCAGCAGCGTAGAAGCGGGGAGGAGGAACACTGAAGCTTTCTTT.

The chain joins TRBV7-2 to TRBJ2-1, with 9 nucleotides matching TRBD2. This CDR3 comprises 17 residues. After removal of 5 bases from V and 3 bases from J, the junction contained 11 bases not matched to a gene. Germline V gene data show CDR1 as SGHTA and CDR2 as FQGNSA. CDR3 in amino acids: CASSPSPLAGVYNEQFF. The DNA for the CDR3 is TGTGCCAGCAGCCCCTCCCCCTTAGCGGGAGTCTACAATGAGCAGTTCTTC. Full variable domain (rest looked up from reference TRBV7-2 and TRBJ2-1): GAGVSQSPSNKVTEKGKDVELRCDPISGHTALYWYRQSLGQGLEFLIYFQGNSAPDKSGLPSDRFSAERTGGSVSTLTIQRTQQEDSAVYLCASSPSPLAGVYNEQFFGPGTRLTVL.

CDR3 DNA: TGCAGCGTTGAGTGGGGGATGAACACTGAAGCTTTCTTT. Its protein is CSVEWGMNTEAFF. The chain uses TRBV29-1 and TRBJ1-1; TRBD1 is a possible D gene (5 bases). Germline assignment: CDR1 SQVTM and CDR2 ANQGSEA. This CDR3 comprises 13 residues. V dropped 3 bases and J dropped 0 bases, with 8 bases sitting between them.

This clone was seen ten or more times. The genes are TRBV6-5 and TRBJ2-1; 8 bases are shared with TRBD2. CDR1 and CDR2 (germline): MNHEY, SVGAGI. The CDR3 sequence is 15 residues long. Trimming at V came to 6 bases and at J to 7 bases, leaving 11 bases not matched to a gene. This chain's CDR3 is CASSPSGSRFNEQFF. The CDR3 DNA follows: TGTGCCAGCAGCCCGAGCGGGAGCCGCTTTAATGAGCAGTTCTTC.

In its sample, this clone was seen a few times. Other DNA sequences in the same sample also yield this CDR3. V is TRBV20-1 and J is TRBJ2-1, with a possible D match to TRBD1 (6 bases). The germline V and J ends were trimmed by 6 bases and 6 bases, with 9 bases remaining between them. CDR1 is DFQATT and CDR2 is SNEGSKA in the germline V gene (reference sequence). The CDR3 runs to 11 residues. CDR3 residues: CSAGRGNEQFF. The CDR3 nucleotides read TGCAGTGCCGGCAGGGGCAATGAGCAGTTCTTC.

The sample holds many counts of this clone. The CDR3 region is CAWSETGGNIEAFF. The CDR3 DNA reads as TGTGCCTGGAGTGAGACAGGGGGCAATATAGAAGCTTTCTTT. V is TRBV30 and J is TRBJ1-1; 10 bases are a match to TRBD1. J was trimmed by 8 bases and V by 1 base; bases with no gene match: 7. Germline assignment: CDR1 GTSNPN and CDR2 SVGIG (reference sequence). This CDR3 has 14 residues. The full variable domain, rest sourced from reference TRBV30 and TRBJ1-1, is SQTIHQWPATLVQPVGSPLSLECTVEGTSNPNLYWYRQAAGRGLQLLFYSVGIGQISSEVPQNLSASRPQDRQFILSSKKLLLSDSGFYLCAWSETGGNIEAFFGQGTRLTVV.

V gene TRBV18 combines with J gene TRBJ1-5; unclear D gene. Trimming cost V 3 bases and J 7 bases, with 7 bases left between them. The length of the CDR3 is 12 residues. CDR1 and CDR2 (germline): KGHSH, LQKENI. CDR3 DNA sequence: TGTGCCAGCTCACCCGGGGAGCAGCCCCAGCATTTT. This encodes CASSPGEQPQHF.

This chain links TRBV7-2 with TRBJ2-2, with D perhaps TRBD2 (5 bases). The CDR3 runs 16 residues. Germline CDR1 reads SGHTA; CDR2 reads FQGNSA. V was clipped by 3 bases and J by 4 bases, with 15 bases between them. CDR3 region: CASSFRSGVTTGELFF. The CDR3 bases are TGTGCCAGCAGCTTTCGGTCCGGGGTGACCACCGGGGAGCTGTTTTTT.

This clone was seen ten or more times. The chain employs TRBV7-9 and TRBJ1-2; 7 bases are a match to TRBD1. Germline V gene lookup returns CDR1 SEHNR and CDR2 FQNEAQ (reference sequence). CDR3 size: 15 residues. The V gene end was trimmed by 5 bases and the J gene end by 8 bases; junction bases not matched to a gene: 14. The CDR3 region has the DNA TGTGCCAGCAGCCCTCACCCGAACAGGGGAGGCGGCTACACCTTC. It translates to CASSPHPNRGGGYTF.

This clone has a handful of counts. The CDR3 region is CASDRPWDGYTF. The CDR3 DNA reads as TGTGCCAGCGATCGGCCCTGGGATGGCTACACCTTC. This chain links TRBV21-1 with TRBJ1-2. TRBV21-1 is assigned pseudogene status. CDR3 length equals 12 residues.

This clone was seen many times. This rearrangement joins TRBV19 to TRBJ2-5; 13 bases align to TRBD2. CDR1 and CDR2 from the germline V gene are LNHDA and SQIVND (reference sequence). The CDR3 is 14 residues long. V lost 10 bases to trimming and J lost 3 bases; unmatched junction nucleotides: 5. The CDR3 nucleotides are TGTGCCACCTCAACTAGCGGGAGGGAAGAGACCCAGTACTTC. This encodes CATSTSGREETQYF.

The chain combines TRBV4-1 with TRBJ2-7; D is tentatively TRBD1 or TRBD2 (5 bases each). This CDR3 spans 17 amino acids. CDR1 is MGHRA, CDR2 YSYEKL, per germline. Trimming took 4 bases from V and 0 from J, leaving 19 bases between them. Written as DNA, the CDR3 is TGCGCCAGCAGCCTCCCTCTAGGGGAGACGGGCTCCTACGAGCAGTACTTC. Amino acid sequence: CASSLPLGETGSYEQYF.

This clone was seen only once. The rearrangement joins TRBV5-1 to TRBJ2-1, with TRBD1 identical over 8 bases. The germline gives CDR1 SGHRS, CDR2 YFSETQ. CDR3 length: 14 residues. V dropped 3 bases and J dropped 5; count of bases not matched to a gene: 4. CDR3 region: CASSSGGVHNEQFF. The CDR3 DNA reads as TGCGCCAGCAGCTCAGGGGGCGTCCACAATGAGCAGTTCTTC.

In its sample, this clone was seen many times. J is TRBJ2-3 and V is TRBV25-1; 12 bases map to TRBD2. The CDR3 is made up of 15 amino acids. CDR1 and CDR2 (germline): MGHDK, SYGVNS. V was pared by 8 bases and J by 0 bases, with 3 bases of the junction left unmatched. The CDR3 region is CASGGTSGSTDTQYF. The CDR3 DNA reads TGTGCCAGCGGCGGGACTAGCGGGAGCACAGATACGCAGTATTTT. The full variable domain, in which reference TRBV25-1 and TRBJ2-3 provide the parts outside the CDR3, is EADIYQTPRYLVIGTGKKITLECSQTMGHDKMYWYQQDPGMELHLIHYSYGVNSTEKGDLSSESTVSRIRTEHFPLTLESARPSHTSQYLCASGGTSGSTDTQYFGPGTRLTVL.

The V call is TRBV6-5, the J call TRBJ2-3; D is perhaps TRBD2 (6 bases). The CDR3 length is 15 residues. The germline V and J ends were trimmed by 5 bases and 4 bases, with 16 bases remaining between them. The germline gives CDR1 MNHEY, CDR2 SVGAGI. The CDR3 reads CASSLHGTYADTQYF. In nucleotides, the CDR3 is TGTGCCAGCAGTCTTCATGGGACTTACGCAGATACGCAGTATTTT.

There are a few counts of this clone. CDR3 residues: CASSPERGRGNQPQHF. The CDR3 nucleotides are TGTGCCAGCAGCCCTGAGAGGGGGCGAGGCAATCAGCCCCAGCATTTT. The chain recombines TRBV7-2 with TRBJ1-5, with TRBD1 matching 7 bases. The CDR3 spans 16 residues. Trimming removed 5 bases from V and 2 bases from J; junction bases left unmatched: 9. The germline V gene has CDR1 SGHTA and CDR2 FQGNSA.

The V call is TRBV10-3, the J call TRBJ2-3; 12 bases agree with TRBD2. The V gene end was trimmed by 9 bases and the J gene end by 3 bases; junction bases not matched to a gene: 7. From germline, CDR1 is ENHRY and CDR2 SYGVKD. The CDR3 has 15 amino acids. CDR3 region: CAIGWTSGKTDTQYF. The CDR3 nucleotides read TGTGCCATAGGGTGGACTAGCGGGAAAACAGATACGCAGTATTTT.

The J gene is TRBJ1-4, the V gene TRBV28, with a tentative D call TRBD1 (5 bases). The CDR3 totals 11 residues. Trimming removed 4 bases at V and 10 bases at J, with 7 bases between. Germline assignment: CDR1 MDHEN and CDR2 SYDVKM. In DNA, the CDR3 is TGTGCCAGCAGTTCAGGGAGAAAACTGTTTTTT. It translates to CASSSGRKLFF.